These 15 T cell receptor beta chains came from one sample sequenced in a study of blood T cell repertoires in COVID-19. The assay was immunoSEQ multiplex PCR, and TCRdb's table has in-frame clones only and misses some. The sample consists of about 170,000 clones, roughly 85% of them appearing once. Sequencing was carried out using peripheral blood. These receptors came from a human donor with acute or convalescent COVID-19. The donor label of this sample is uncertain.

The chain uses TRBV2 and TRBJ1-5; D gene ambiguous. V lost 2 bases, J lost 0 bases, and 8 bases lay in between. The CDR3 contains 15 residues. The V gene's germline CDR1 is SNHLY and CDR2 FYNNEI. The DNA of the CDR3 is TGTGCCAGCAGTGAACATCAGAATAGCAATCAGCCCCAGCATTTT. This encodes CASSEHQNSNQPQHF.

V is TRBV7-9 and J is TRBJ1-3; 8 bases align to TRBD1. CDR1 is SEHNR and CDR2 is FQNEAQ in the germline V gene (reference sequence). CDR3 length: 17 residues. With 5 bases clipped from V and 4 bases from J, the junction kept 13 bases outside the gene matches. The chain's CDR3 is CASSRMSGQGEGNTIYF. The CDR3 DNA reads as TGTGCCAGCAGCCGAATGAGCGGACAGGGCGAGGGAAACACCATATATTTT.

This clone was recorded once. V is TRBV24-1 and J is TRBJ1-3; TRBD1 might be the D (5 bases). Germline CDR1 is KGHDR and CDR2 is SFDVKD. There are 16 residues in the CDR3. Trimming left V 4 bases short and J 0 bases short, with 12 bases between. In DNA form, the CDR3 reads TGTGCCACCAGTGACCCCGGGGGAATCTCTGGAAACACCATATATTTT. It codes for CATSDPGGISGNTIYF.

The rearrangement joins TRBV7-7 to TRBJ2-3; 8 bases align to TRBD1. The CDR3 extends over 14 amino acids. Losses at the gene ends were 5 bases for V and 3 bases for J; bases not matched to a gene: 4. Germline V gene data show CDR1 as SSHAT and CDR2 as FNYEAQ (reference sequence). The CDR3 loop reads CASSPGQGTDTQYF. The CDR3 region has the DNA TGTGCCAGCAGCCCTGGACAGGGTACAGATACGCAGTATTTT.

The chain is built from TRBV7-9 and TRBJ1-3; tentatively, D is TRBD1 (5 bases). This CDR3 comprises 13 residues. Germline V CDR1 and CDR2: SEHNR, FQNEAQ (reference sequence). V was cut by 8 bases and J by 1 base, with 9 bases left in between. In DNA form, the CDR3 reads TGTGCCAGCGACAGTTTTTCTGGAAACACCATATATTTT. As protein: CASDSFSGNTIYF.

V and J are TRBV5-8 and TRBJ1-1, with 7 nucleotides matching TRBD1. There are 14 residues in the CDR3. Looked up from germline, CDR1 is SGHTS and CDR2 is YDEGEE. V lost 6 bases to trimming and J lost 1 base; unmatched junction nucleotides: 6. The CDR3 nucleotides are TGTGCCAGCAAAAAGGGACAGCAGAACACTGAAGCTTTCTTT. Translating gives CASKKGQQNTEAFF.

V gene TRBV29-1 combines with J gene TRBJ1-2; D is possibly TRBD1 (5 bases). The CDR3 has 13 amino acids. V was cut by 4 bases and J by 8 bases, with 17 bases left in between. Per germline, CDR1 SQVTM and CDR2 ANQGSEA. In nucleotides, the CDR3 is TGCAGCGTTGTGGGGATACCCGGGGGAGGCTACACCTTC. This encodes CSVVGIPGGGYTF.

This chain joins TRBV5-6 and TRBJ2-5; 13 nucleotides line up with TRBD2. The CDR3 consists of 16 residues. Germline V gives CDR1 SGHDT, CDR2 YYEEEE. V dropped 3 bases and J dropped 1; count of bases not matched to a gene: 3. The CDR3 spells CASSWGLAGTQETQYF. DNA of the CDR3: TGTGCCAGCAGCTGGGGACTAGCGGGGACCCAAGAGACCCAGTACTTC.

This clone was recorded only once. The chain combines TRBV30 with TRBJ1-3; 7 bases match TRBD1. The CDR3 sequence is 15 residues long. Germline V CDR1 and CDR2: GTSNPN, SVGIG (reference sequence). V lost 3 bases, J lost 4 bases, and 9 bases stayed unmatched. The CDR3 region has the DNA TGTGCCTGGAGCCGAGACAGGGCAATCGGAAACACCATATATTTT. Its protein product is CAWSRDRAIGNTIYF.

This clone was counted a few times. The chain recombines TRBV4-1 with TRBJ2-2; TRBD2 agrees at 13 bases. The CDR3 loop spans 17 amino acids. CDR1 is MGHRA and CDR2 is YSYEKL in the germline V gene. V lost 5 bases and J lost 5; bases outside the gene matches: 8. CDR3 nucleotide sequence: TGCGCCAGCAGCACCTCCGGACTAGCGGGGGAGACCGGGGAGCTGTTTTTT. It yields the protein CASSTSGLAGETGELFF.

The chain links TRBV12-3 or TRBV12-4 to TRBJ1-1; D uncertain. CDR3 length: 13 amino acids. V lost 3 bases, J lost 0 bases, and 5 bases lay in between. The chain's CDR3 is CASSFSVNTEAFF. As DNA, the CDR3 is TGTGCCAGCAGTTTTTCCGTGAACACTGAAGCTTTCTTT.

This clone was seen once. In nucleotides, the CDR3 is TGTGCCAGCAGCAATTCTCAGGGGGCTGACTATGGCTACACCTTC. Protein sequence: CASSNSQGADYGYTF. The rearrangement uses TRBV9 and TRBJ1-2; 8 bases map to TRBD1. Germline CDR1 is SGDLS and CDR2 is YYNGEE. This CDR3 has 15 amino acids. V lost 4 bases and J lost 3; bases outside the gene matches: 8.

This clone was detected only a few times. The V gene is TRBV7-8, the J gene TRBJ1-6, with D uncertain. Trimming took off 3 bases at V and 0 bases at J, with 15 bases between the two ends. The CDR3 extends over 18 amino acids. Germline V gene data show CDR1 as SGHVS and CDR2 as FQNEAQ. For the CDR3, the DNA is TGTGCCAGCAGCTTCCGTGGAGGAACCCTCTCCTATAATTCACCCCTCCACTTT. Translated: CASSFRGGTLSYNSPLHF.

V and J are TRBV14 and TRBJ1-2; D uncertain. V was trimmed by 1 base and J by 2 bases, leaving 5 bases between them. CDR3 size: 13 residues. Per germline, CDR1 SGHDN and CDR2 FVKESK. DNA for the CDR3: TGTGCCAGCAGCCAAGGGGCCAACTATGGCTACACCTTC. Protein product: CASSQGANYGYTF.

This clone has just one count. This rearrangement joins TRBV7-6 to TRBJ1-3; 7 bases align to TRBD1. The germline gives CDR1 SGHVS, CDR2 FNYEAQ. V shed 5 bases, J shed 0 bases, and the junction held 10 bases outside the gene matches. This CDR3 is 17 amino acids long. CDR3: CASSLRGQPTSGNTIYF. In DNA form, the CDR3 reads TGTGCCAGCAGCCTCAGGGGACAGCCGACCTCTGGAAACACCATATATTTT.